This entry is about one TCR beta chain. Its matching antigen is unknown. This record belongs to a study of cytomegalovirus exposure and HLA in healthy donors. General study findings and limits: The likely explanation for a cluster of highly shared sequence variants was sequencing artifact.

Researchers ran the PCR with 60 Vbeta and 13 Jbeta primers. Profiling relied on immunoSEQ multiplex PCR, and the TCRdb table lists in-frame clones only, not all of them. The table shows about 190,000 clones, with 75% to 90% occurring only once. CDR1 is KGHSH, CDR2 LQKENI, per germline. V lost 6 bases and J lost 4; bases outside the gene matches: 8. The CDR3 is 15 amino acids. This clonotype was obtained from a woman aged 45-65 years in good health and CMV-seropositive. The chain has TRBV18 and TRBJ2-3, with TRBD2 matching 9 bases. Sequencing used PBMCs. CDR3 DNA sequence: TGTGCCAGCTCGCGAAGCGGGGGGCCAGCAGATACGCAGTATTTT. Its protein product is CASSRSGGPADTQYF. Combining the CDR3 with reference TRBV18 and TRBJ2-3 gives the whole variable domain NAGVMQNPRHLVRRRGQEARLRCSPMKGHSHVYWYRQLPEEGLKFMVYLQKENIIDESGMPKERFSAEFPKEGPSILRIQQVVRGDSAAYFCASSRSGGPADTQYFGPGTRLTVL.